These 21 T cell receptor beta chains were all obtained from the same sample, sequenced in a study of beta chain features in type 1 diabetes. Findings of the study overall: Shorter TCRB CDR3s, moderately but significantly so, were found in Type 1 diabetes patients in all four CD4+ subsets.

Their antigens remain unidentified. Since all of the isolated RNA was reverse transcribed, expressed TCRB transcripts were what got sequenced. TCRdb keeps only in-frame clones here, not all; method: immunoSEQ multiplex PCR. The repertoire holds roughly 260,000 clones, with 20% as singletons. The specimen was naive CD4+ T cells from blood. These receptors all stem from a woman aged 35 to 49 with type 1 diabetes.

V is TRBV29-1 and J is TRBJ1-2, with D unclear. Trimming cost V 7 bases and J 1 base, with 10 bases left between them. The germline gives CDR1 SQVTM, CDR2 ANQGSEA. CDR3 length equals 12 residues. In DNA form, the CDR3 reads TGCAGCGCCGGACTCAGTAACTATGGCTACACCTTC. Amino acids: CSAGLSNYGYTF.

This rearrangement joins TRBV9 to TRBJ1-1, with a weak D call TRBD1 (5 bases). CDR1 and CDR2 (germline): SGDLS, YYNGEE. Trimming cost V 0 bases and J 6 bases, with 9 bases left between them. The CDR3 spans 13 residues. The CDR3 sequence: CASSVGIGAEAFF. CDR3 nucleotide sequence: TGTGCCAGCAGCGTAGGGATAGGGGCTGAAGCTTTCTTT.

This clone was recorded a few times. The CDR3 spells CASSSGTTYGYTF. The CDR3 nucleotides are TGTGCCAGCAGCTCCGGGACAACTTATGGCTACACCTTC. This chain connects TRBV28 to TRBJ1-2, with D tentatively TRBD1 (6 bases). The length of the CDR3 is 13 residues. V was pared by 6 bases and J by 5 bases, with 13 bases between. Per the germline V gene, CDR1 is MDHEN and CDR2 is SYDVKM.

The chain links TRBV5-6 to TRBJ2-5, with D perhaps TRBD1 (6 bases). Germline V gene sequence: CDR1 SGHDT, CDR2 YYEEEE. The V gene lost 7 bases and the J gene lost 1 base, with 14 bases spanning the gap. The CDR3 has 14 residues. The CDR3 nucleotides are TGTGCCAGCCGTACCAGGGGATTCCAAGAGACCCAGTACTTC. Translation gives CASRTRGFQETQYF.

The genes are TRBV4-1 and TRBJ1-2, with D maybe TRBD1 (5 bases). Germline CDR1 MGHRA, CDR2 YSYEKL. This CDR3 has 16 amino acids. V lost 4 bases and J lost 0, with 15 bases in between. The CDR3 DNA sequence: TGCGCCAGCAGCCGGGAATCGGGGGAAGCTAACTATGGCTACACCTTC. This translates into CASSRESGEANYGYTF.

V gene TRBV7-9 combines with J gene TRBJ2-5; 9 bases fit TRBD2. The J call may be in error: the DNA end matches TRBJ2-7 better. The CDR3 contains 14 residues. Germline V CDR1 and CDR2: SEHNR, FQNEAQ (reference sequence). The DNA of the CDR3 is TGTGCCAGCAGCCCGGGACTAGCTGTATACGAGCAGTACTTC. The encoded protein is CASSPGLAVYEQYF.

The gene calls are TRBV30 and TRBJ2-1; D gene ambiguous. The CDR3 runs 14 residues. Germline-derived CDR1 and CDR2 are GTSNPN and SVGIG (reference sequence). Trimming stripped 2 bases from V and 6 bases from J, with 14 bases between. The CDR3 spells CAWSKPVSVNEQFF. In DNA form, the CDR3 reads TGTGCCTGGAGTAAGCCGGTGAGTGTCAATGAGCAGTTCTTC.

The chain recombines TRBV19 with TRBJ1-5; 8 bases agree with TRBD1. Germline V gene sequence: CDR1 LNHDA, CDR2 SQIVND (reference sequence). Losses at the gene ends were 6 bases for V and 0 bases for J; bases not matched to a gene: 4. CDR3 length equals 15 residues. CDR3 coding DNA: TGTGCCAGTAGCCCGACAGGGGTTAGCAATCAGCCCCAGCATTTT. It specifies CASSPTGVSNQPQHF.

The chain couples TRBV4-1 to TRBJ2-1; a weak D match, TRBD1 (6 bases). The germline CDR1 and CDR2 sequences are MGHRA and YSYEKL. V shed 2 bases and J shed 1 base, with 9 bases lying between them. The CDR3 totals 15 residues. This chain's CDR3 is CASSQLTGSYNEQFF. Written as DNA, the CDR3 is TGCGCCAGCAGCCAATTGACAGGATCCTACAATGAGCAGTTCTTC.

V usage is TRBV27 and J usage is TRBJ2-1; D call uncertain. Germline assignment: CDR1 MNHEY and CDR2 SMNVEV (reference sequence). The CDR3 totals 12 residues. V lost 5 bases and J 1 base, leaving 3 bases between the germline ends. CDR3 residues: CASSTSYNEQFF. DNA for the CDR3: TGTGCCAGCAGTACTTCCTACAATGAGCAGTTCTTC.

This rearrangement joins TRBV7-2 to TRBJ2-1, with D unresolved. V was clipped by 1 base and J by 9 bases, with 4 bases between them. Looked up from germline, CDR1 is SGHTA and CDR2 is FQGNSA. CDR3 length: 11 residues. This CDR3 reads CASSLGIEQFF. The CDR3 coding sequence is TGTGCCAGCAGCTTAGGTATTGAGCAGTTCTTC.

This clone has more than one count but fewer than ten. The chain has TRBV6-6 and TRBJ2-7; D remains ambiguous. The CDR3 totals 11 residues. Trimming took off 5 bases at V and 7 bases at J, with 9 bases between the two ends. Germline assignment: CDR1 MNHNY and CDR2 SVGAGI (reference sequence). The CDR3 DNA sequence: TGTGCCAGCAGTACAGACACGGAGCAGTACTTC. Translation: CASSTDTEQYF.

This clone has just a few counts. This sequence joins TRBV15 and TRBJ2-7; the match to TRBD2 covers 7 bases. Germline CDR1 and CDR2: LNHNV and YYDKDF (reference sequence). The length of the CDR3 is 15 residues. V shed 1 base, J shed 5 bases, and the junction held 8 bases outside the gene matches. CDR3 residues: CATSRAGGSPHEQYF. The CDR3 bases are TGTGCCACCAGCAGAGCAGGCGGGAGCCCCCACGAGCAGTACTTC.

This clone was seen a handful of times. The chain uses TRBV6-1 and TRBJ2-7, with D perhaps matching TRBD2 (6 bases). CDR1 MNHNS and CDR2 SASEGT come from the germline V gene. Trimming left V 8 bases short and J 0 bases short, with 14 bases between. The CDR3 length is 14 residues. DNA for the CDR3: TGTGCCAGCCGGCGGGACGGGAGCTCCTACGAGCAGTACTTC. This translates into CASRRDGSSYEQYF.

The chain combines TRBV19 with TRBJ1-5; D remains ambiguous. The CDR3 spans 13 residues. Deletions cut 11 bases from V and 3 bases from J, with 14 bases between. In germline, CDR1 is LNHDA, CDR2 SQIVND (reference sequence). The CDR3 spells CAVAGWANQPQHF. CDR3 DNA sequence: TGTGCCGTGGCGGGATGGGCCAATCAGCCCCAGCATTTT.

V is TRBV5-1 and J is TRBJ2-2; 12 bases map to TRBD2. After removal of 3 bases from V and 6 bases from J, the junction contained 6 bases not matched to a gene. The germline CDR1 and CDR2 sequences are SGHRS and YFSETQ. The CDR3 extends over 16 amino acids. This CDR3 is CASSSLAGGPAGELFF. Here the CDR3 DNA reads TGCGCCAGCAGCTCCCTAGCGGGAGGGCCCGCCGGGGAGCTGTTTTTT.

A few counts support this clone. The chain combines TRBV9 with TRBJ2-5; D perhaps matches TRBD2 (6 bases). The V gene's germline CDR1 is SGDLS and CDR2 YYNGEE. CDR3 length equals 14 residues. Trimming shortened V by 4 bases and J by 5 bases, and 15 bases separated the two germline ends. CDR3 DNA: TGTGCCAGCAGCCCCATGGCGGGACGGGAGACCCAGTACTTC. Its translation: CASSPMAGRETQYF.

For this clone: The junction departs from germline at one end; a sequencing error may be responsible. In DNA, the CDR3 is TGTGCTAGCAGCTTACAAGCGGGGGAGGCGGATGAGCAGTTCTTC. This translates into CASSLQAGEADEQFF. The gene calls are TRBV7-7 and TRBJ2-1, with TRBD2 identical over 8 bases. The germline gives CDR1 SSHAT, CDR2 FNYEAQ (reference sequence). The CDR3 is made up of 15 amino acids.

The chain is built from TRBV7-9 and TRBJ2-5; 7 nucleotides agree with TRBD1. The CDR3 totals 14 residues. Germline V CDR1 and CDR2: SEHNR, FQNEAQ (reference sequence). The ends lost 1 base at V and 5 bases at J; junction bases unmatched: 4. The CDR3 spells CASSLEGTVETQYF. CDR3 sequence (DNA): TGTGCCAGCAGCTTAGAGGGGACAGTGGAGACCCAGTACTTC.

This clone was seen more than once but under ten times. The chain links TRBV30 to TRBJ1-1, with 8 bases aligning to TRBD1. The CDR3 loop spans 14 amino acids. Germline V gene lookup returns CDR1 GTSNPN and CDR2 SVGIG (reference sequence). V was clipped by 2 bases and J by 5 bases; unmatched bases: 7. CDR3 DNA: TGTGCCTGGAGTACAACGACAGGGGAGACTGAAGCTTTCTTT. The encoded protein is CAWSTTTGETEAFF.

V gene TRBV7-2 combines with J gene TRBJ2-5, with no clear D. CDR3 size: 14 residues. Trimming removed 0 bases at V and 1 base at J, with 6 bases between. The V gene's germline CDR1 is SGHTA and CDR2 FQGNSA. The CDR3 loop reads CASSLAVAQETQYF. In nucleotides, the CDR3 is TGTGCCAGCAGCTTAGCGGTGGCCCAAGAGACCCAGTACTTC.